The subject of this entry is one TCR beta chain. The antigen is undetermined. These data are taken from a study of shared clonotypes between healthy human individuals. Turning to the study itself: Per-donor plates numbered three CD4 naive, three CD4 memory, two CD8 naive and one CD8 memory.

Study-level findings and limits: Shared clonotypes: about 5% naive CD4, roughly 4% naive CD8, around 2.2% memory CD4, under 0.45% memory CD8.

Positively selected for CCR7, the CD45RO-negative cells used as naive CD8 cells excluded terminally differentiated effector memory CD45RA+ cells. The deep-level immunoSEQ assay was used. The data were produced by immunoSEQ multiplex PCR, yet TCRdb's version contains in-frame clones alone and is incomplete. This sample has 1.5 million to 2.5 million clones, with just under 95% found just once. The CDR3 totals 18 residues. In germline, CDR1 is MGHRA, CDR2 YSYEKL. The ends lost 3 bases at V and 0 bases at J; junction bases unmatched: 10. The clonotype comes from a man aged 18-30 years in good health. V gene TRBV4-1 combines with J gene TRBJ2-7; TRBD2 agrees at 11 bases. Source material: naive CD8+ T cells sorted from blood. CDR3: CASSQYPGLAESSYEQYF. In nucleotides, the CDR3 is TGCGCCAGCAGCCAGTATCCGGGACTAGCGGAGAGCTCCTACGAGCAGTACTTC.